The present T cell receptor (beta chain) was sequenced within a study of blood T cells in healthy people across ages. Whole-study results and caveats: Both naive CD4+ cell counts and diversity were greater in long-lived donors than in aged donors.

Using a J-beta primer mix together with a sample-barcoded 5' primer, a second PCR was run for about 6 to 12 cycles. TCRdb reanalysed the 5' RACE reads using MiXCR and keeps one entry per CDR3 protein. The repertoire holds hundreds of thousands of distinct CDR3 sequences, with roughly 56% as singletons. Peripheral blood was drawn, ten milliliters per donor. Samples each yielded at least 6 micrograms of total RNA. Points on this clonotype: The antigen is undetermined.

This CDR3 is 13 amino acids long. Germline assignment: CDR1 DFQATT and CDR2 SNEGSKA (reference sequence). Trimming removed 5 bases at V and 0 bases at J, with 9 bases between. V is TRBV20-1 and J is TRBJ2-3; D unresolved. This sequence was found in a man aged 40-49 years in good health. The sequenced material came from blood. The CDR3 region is CSARKVSTDTQYF. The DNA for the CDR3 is TGCAGTGCTCGGAAAGTTAGCACAGATACGCAGTATTTT.